Shown below are 13 T cell receptor beta chains from a single sample sequenced in a study of T cells expressing NK-cell markers. TCRdb reprocessed the 5' RACE reads and keeps a single row for each CDR3 protein, giving no DNA. This listing includes 200,000 to 300,000 distinct CDR3 sequences. Source material: blood T cells: a sorted CD56 or NKG2C T cell subset, CD4+ or CD8+ T cells, or bulk PBMC T cells (not recorded which). These TCRs come from a woman between 18 and 69 years old in good health.

The CDR3 spells CATSDLRAPNTGELFF. This chain joins TRBV24-1 and TRBJ2-2; TCRdb's D call of TRBD1 is untestable without DNA. The CDR3 extends over 16 amino acids. The germline V gene encodes CDR1 KGHDR and CDR2 SFDVKD.

The chain combines TRBV11-2 with TRBJ2-7; the D call of TRBD1 rests on TCRdb alone, since no DNA is present to check it. CDR3 size: 15 residues. CDR1 SGHAT and CDR2 FQNNGV come from the germline V gene. The CDR3 loop is CASSRDSGHSYEQYF.

The rearrangement joins TRBV5-1 to TRBJ2-3. The CDR3 sequence is 13 residues long. CDR1 is SGHRS and CDR2 is YFSETQ in the germline V gene. CDR3 sequence reads: CASSSDRTDTQYF.

The chain employs TRBV5-5 and TRBJ2-1; without DNA, the TCRdb call of TRBD1 cannot be checked. Germline V lookup: CDR1 SGHKS, CDR2 YYEKEE (reference sequence). This CDR3 contains 13 residues. CDR3 sequence: CASSPPWLGEQFF.

The chain combines TRBV5-6 with TRBJ2-2; TCRdb proposes TRBD2, but this gene call is untestable without DNA. This CDR3 has 17 amino acids. The germline V gene has CDR1 SGHDT and CDR2 YYEEEE. CDR3 loop: CASSWTPLAKNTGELFF.

J is TRBJ2-1 and V is TRBV3-1. Germline lookup yields CDR1 LGHDT and CDR2 YNNKEL (reference sequence). The CDR3 is made up of 14 amino acids. This CDR3 reads CASSQYGEDNEQFF.

V and J are TRBV12-3 or TRBV12-4 and TRBJ2-5. CDR3 length: 13 residues. Here the CDR3 reads CASSKQVPETQYF.

The chain recombines TRBV10-3 with TRBJ1-2. Germline CDR1 is ENHRY and CDR2 is SYGVKD. The CDR3 has 17 residues. The CDR3 is CAISESETGSRNSGYTF.

The rearrangement uses TRBV28 and TRBJ2-5; TCRdb calls TRBD1, which cannot be checked without DNA. This CDR3 has 16 residues. Germline CDR1 reads MDHEN; CDR2 reads SYDVKM. CDR3 region: CASTRQGYFYTETQYF.

The genes are TRBV12-3 or TRBV12-4 and TRBJ2-3. The CDR3 loop spans 15 amino acids. The CDR3: CASREREASTDTQYF.

V gene TRBV20-1 combines with J gene TRBJ2-5; without DNA, the TCRdb call of TRBD2 cannot be checked. CDR3 length: 15 residues. CDR1 is DFQATT and CDR2 is SNEGSKA in the germline V gene (reference sequence). This chain's CDR3 is CSAIIPGLAKETQYF.

The chain carries TRBV20-1 and TRBJ2-2; TCRdb outputs TRBD1, but without DNA this stays unchecked. Germline assignment: CDR1 DFQATT and CDR2 SNEGSKA (reference sequence). This CDR3 contains 12 residues. The CDR3 protein is CSARGGSGELFF.

The genes are TRBV20-1 and TRBJ1-2; there is no DNA to check the TCRdb D call of TRBD1. Germline V gives CDR1 DFQATT, CDR2 SNEGSKA (reference sequence). CDR3 size: 15 residues. The chain's CDR3 is CSAPSTGESKYGYTF.